This T cell receptor (beta chain) was identified in a study of naive and memory T cell subsets. Overall study findings and caveats: Delayed type IV hypersensitivity infiltration was taken to explain higher tuberculin-site TCR counts.

This clonotype is labeled as medium-sized. Its antigen remains unknown. Amplification of ligated cDNA took four PCR rounds with SP2 and nested alpha and beta constant primers. Alpha and beta constant region primers primed reverse transcription for blood and skin samples. One entry per CDR3 protein, called by TCRdb with MiXCR from the UMI-ligation and nested PCR reads. The table has some 30,000 distinct CDR3 sequences, roughly 6.6% seen once. As for treatment: skin biopsy from PPD injection site in Mantoux-positive individual. An oligonucleotide containing a UMI was ligated to the 3' end of TCR cDNA. Skin biopsies came from PPD injection sites in Mantoux-positive individuals. Cells were not sorted; total RNA input targeted about 1 to 1000 ng. This specimen consisted of skin, obtained from a tuberculin skin test site. The TCR originated in an adult in good health.

CDR3 residues: CASSDSYEQYF. In DNA, the CDR3 is TGTGCCAGCAGTGATTCCTACGAGCAGTACTTC. J is TRBJ2-7 and V is TRBV25-1; D is uncertain. This CDR3 is 11 amino acids long. Germline V gene sequence: CDR1 MGHDK, CDR2 SYGVNS. Deletions cut 3 bases from V and 1 base from J, with 1 base between.